This T cell receptor (beta chain) stems from a study of blood T cell repertoires in COVID-19. Across the study: Acute-phase and convalescent COVID-19 samples originated in the United States, Italy and Spain. The analysed material was cDNA or gDNA that came from T cells, B-cell-depleted T cells, or PBMCs.

With V trimmed by 3 bases and J by 4 bases, 5 bases remained unmatched. The CDR3 is made up of 14 amino acids. Germline-derived CDR1 and CDR2 are LGHDT and YNNKEL (reference sequence). In the original processing: The authors estimated nucleated cell counts from reference gene primer amplification. Produced via immunoSEQ multiplex PCR; TCRdb's table is partial and in-frame only. V and J calls and clone size are those listed in that table; D and trimming were worked out from the DNA. Of approximately 76,000 clones in the sample, about nine tenths were seen once. This TCR derives from a woman in her sixties or seventies with acute or convalescent COVID-19. The V and J genes are TRBV3-1 (or the pseudogene TRBV3-2) and TRBJ2-7, with TRBD1 identical over 8 bases. The sequenced material came from peripheral blood. The CDR3 DNA is TGTGCCAGCAGCCATTGGGACAGGTATTACGAGCAGTACTTC. Translating it yields CASSHWDRYYEQYF.